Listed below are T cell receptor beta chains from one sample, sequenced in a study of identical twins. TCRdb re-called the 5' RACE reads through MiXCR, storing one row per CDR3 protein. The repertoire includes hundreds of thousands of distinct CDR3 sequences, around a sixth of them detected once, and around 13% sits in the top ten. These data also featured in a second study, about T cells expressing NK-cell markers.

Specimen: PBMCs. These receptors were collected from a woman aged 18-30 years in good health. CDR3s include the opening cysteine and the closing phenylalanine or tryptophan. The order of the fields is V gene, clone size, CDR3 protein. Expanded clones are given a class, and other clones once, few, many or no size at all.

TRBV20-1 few CSARGSGRRVTGELFF
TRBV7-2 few CAERVAGSYEQYF
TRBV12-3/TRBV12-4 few CASSLARDRTRAFF
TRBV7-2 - CASSKQGFEQFF
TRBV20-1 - CSARGGQVTDTQYF
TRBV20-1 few CSARDTYYNEQFF
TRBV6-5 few CASSWAGQNTEAFF
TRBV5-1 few CASSLDSGGNEQFF
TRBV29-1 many CSGGLDKTDTQYF
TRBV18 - CASSPSGERDEQFF
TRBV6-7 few CASSSPSGSLASPHEQFF
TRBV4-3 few CASSQRHGLAGSGTGELFF
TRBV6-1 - CASKDQSSGANVLTF
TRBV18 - CASSPPLGVAYEQYF
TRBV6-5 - CASSFRQGTGELFF
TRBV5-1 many CASSTWDSNMNTEAFF
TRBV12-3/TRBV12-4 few CASSYRPEGGIQYF
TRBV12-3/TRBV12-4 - CASSYGGWDEQFF
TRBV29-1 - CSVGWGSMAEQFF
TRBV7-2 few CASSWDGHKNIQYF
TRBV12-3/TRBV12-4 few CASRLDQNTGELFF
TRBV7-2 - CASSLVATSRAFF
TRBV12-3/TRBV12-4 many CASSDGPDTDTQYF
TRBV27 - CASSPFPLQETQYF
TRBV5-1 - CASSLGGVSQPQHF
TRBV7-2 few CASSLQLLAGGLEQFF
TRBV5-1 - CASSLGGSDQPQHF